These T cell receptor beta chains were read from a single sample in a study of T cell changes during pregnancy in multiple sclerosis. Clones were read by immunoSEQ multiplex PCR, and TCRdb kept only the in-frame ones, dropping some. The sample carries some 63,000 clones, 90% to 95% recorded once. The source was peripheral blood, collected before pregnancy. These receptors were obtained from a female donor with multiple sclerosis, enrolled in a pregnancy study. Both conserved end residues are part of each CDR3. D genes are given only for firm matches. A clone size is listed for some rows: how often the clone was seen (once, few, many), or a class if it is expanded.

>-|TRBV10-2|-|TRBJ1-1
CASSEADSGLMGTEAFF
TGCGCCAGCAGTGAAGCAGATTCAGGGTTAATGGGCACTGAAGCTTTCTTT
>-|TRBV7-9|-|TRBJ1-2
CASSLGPGTSYGYTF
TGTGCCAGCAGCTTAGGCCCGGGGACTAGCTATGGCTACACCTTC
>once|TRBV10-3|TRBD1|TRBJ1-4
CAIGPGTGVQSEKLFF
TGTGCCATCGGTCCCGGGACAGGGGTTCAGAGCGAAAAACTGTTTTTT
>-|TRBV14|TRBD2|TRBJ2-1
CASSQGWTSGNNEQFF
TGTGCCAGCAGCCAAGGTTGGACTAGCGGGAACAATGAGCAGTTCTTC
>-|TRBV5-8|-|TRBJ1-2
CASSLQGGSYTF
TGTGCCAGCAGCTTGCAGGGTGGAAGCTACACCTTC
>-|TRBV30|-|TRBJ1-3
CAWSANRGPGNTIYF
TGTGCCTGGAGTGCCAACCGCGGGCCTGGAAACACCATATATTTT
>-|TRBV18|-|TRBJ1-6
CASSPLAGDYNSPLHF
TGTGCCAGCTCACCACTAGCGGGGGACTATAATTCACCCCTCCACTTT
>-|TRBV4-2|TRBD2|TRBJ2-1
CASSQAGTSGYNEQFF
TGTGCCAGCAGCCAAGCCGGGACTAGCGGATACAATGAGCAGTTCTTC
>-|TRBV5-4|-|TRBJ1-2
CASSLDFGGYTF
TGTGCCAGCAGCTTGGACTTTGGTGGCTACACCTTC
>-|TRBV6-1|TRBD1|TRBJ2-7
CASRKDRGYEQYF
TGTGCCAGCAGGAAGGACAGGGGTTACGAGCAGTACTTC
>-|TRBV4-1|-|TRBJ2-2
CASRDSTNGDTGELFF
TGCGCCAGCAGAGATAGCACGAACGGGGACACCGGGGAGCTGTTTTTT
>-|TRBV6-1|-|TRBJ2-3
CASSETGSDTQYF
TGTGCCAGCAGTGAAACAGGGTCAGATACGCAGTATTTT
>-|TRBV5-1|-|TRBJ2-3
CAFISRLLRLMTDTQYF
TGCGCCTTCATATCGCGGTTACTTCGTCTGATGACAGATACGCAGTATTTT
>-|TRBV19|-|TRBJ2-5
CASSPQTGFQETQYF
TGTGCCAGTAGTCCACAAACAGGGTTCCAAGAGACCCAGTACTTC
>-|TRBV10-3|-|TRBJ2-4
CAISEDREANIQYF
TGTGCCATCAGTGAAGACAGGGAGGCAAACATTCAGTACTTC
>-|TRBV9|-|TRBJ1-3
CASSVEGGGGNTIYF
TGTGCCAGCAGCGTAGAGGGCGGGGGGGGCAACACCATATATTTT
>-|TRBV2|TRBD1|TRBJ1-1
CASSVIPQGVGTEAFF
TGTGCCAGCAGTGTAATTCCCCAGGGGGTGGGCACTGAAGCTTTCTTT
>-|TRBV19|TRBD2|TRBJ2-7
CASSIRGESIYEQYF
TGTGCCAGTAGTATCCGGGGGGAGTCCATCTACGAGCAGTACTTC
>-|TRBV7-9|-|TRBJ1-4
CASSPPLDEKLFF
TGTGCCAGCAGCCCACCTTTAGATGAAAAACTGTTTTTT
>-|TRBV30|-|TRBJ2-7
CAWRAMGLDYEQYF
TGTGCCTGGAGAGCTATGGGGCTAGACTACGAGCAGTACTTC
>-|TRBV7-9|-|TRBJ1-4
CASSLVGAPDEKLFF
TGTGCCAGCAGCTTAGTAGGGGCCCCAGATGAAAAACTGTTTTTT
>-|TRBV6-1|-|TRBJ1-2
CASSEARQAHYGYTF
TGTGCCAGCAGTGAAGCCCGTCAGGCCCACTATGGCTACACCTTC
>-|TRBV1|-|TRBJ2-3
CTSSHGTSGCTDTQYF
TGCACCAGCAGCCACGGGACTAGCGGGTGCACAGATACGCAGTATTTT
>once|TRBV7-3|-|TRBJ2-7
CASSLGPGPYEQYF
TGTGCCAGCAGCTTAGGGCCCGGCCCCTACGAGCAGTACTTC
>-|TRBV11-2|-|TRBJ1-2
CASSFDRNYGYTF
TGTGCCAGCAGCTTTGACAGGAACTATGGCTACACCTTC
>-|TRBV4-2|-|TRBJ2-7
CASSQGQFYEQYF
TGTGCCAGCAGCCAAGGGCAGTTCTACGAGCAGTACTTC
>-|TRBV11-3|TRBD2|TRBJ2-7
CASSFAAGGAGEQYF
TGTGCCAGCAGCTTCGCAGCGGGGGGGGCAGGCGAGCAGTACTTC
>-|TRBV5-4|-|TRBJ2-5
CASSLAGPGQETQYF
TGTGCCAGCAGCTTGGCCGGTCCCGGCCAAGAGACCCAGTACTTC
>-|TRBV15|-|TRBJ1-1
CATSSPPKVRLLF
TGTGCCACCAGCAGTCCACCTAAAGTGCGGCTGCTCTTT
>-|TRBV19|-|TRBJ1-5
CASSIEAYSNQPQHF
TGTGCCAGTAGTATAGAGGCATATAGCAATCAGCCCCAGCATTTT
>-|TRBV9|-|TRBJ1-1
CASSVGGRTEAFF
TGTGCCAGCAGCGTAGGAGGGCGGACTGAAGCTTTCTTT
>-|TRBV9|TRBD1|TRBJ2-3
CASSARTGSGTDTQYF
TGTGCCAGCAGCGCCCGGACAGGGTCCGGCACAGATACGCAGTATTTT
>-|TRBV7-8|TRBD1|TRBJ1-5
CASSQQGAFQPQHF
TGTGCCAGCAGCCAACAGGGGGCTTTTCAGCCCCAGCATTTT
>few|TRBV4-2|-|TRBJ2-7
CASSQEDFYEQYF
TGTGCCAGCAGCCAAGAGGACTTTTACGAGCAGTACTTC
>-|TRBV4-1|TRBD1|TRBJ1-4
CASSPGQGGFEKLFF
TGCGCCAGCAGCCCGGGACAGGGCGGCTTTGAAAAACTGTTTTTT
>-|TRBV6-4|TRBD1|TRBJ1-2
CAMAGTGGFYGYTF
TGTGCCATGGCCGGGACAGGGGGCTTCTATGGCTACACCTTC
>-|TRBV7-2|TRBD2|TRBJ2-7
CASSPGAGVPYEQYF
TGTGCCAGCAGCCCAGGAGCGGGGGTCCCCTACGAGCAGTACTTC
>-|TRBV7-2|-|TRBJ2-5
CASSARSSPQETQYF
TGTGCCAGCAGCGCCCGGAGTAGCCCTCAAGAGACCCAGTACTTC
>-|TRBV19|-|TRBJ2-1
CASKALRGPYNEQFF
TGTGCCAGTAAAGCCCTCAGGGGACCCTACAATGAGCAGTTCTTC
>-|TRBV4-2|-|TRBJ1-1
CASSQRQDTNTEAFF
TGTGCCAGCAGCCAACGACAAGATACGAACACTGAAGCTTTCTTT
>-|TRBV30|-|TRBJ2-7
CIAWNGVSEQYF
TGTATCGCCTGGAACGGGGTGAGCGAGCAGTACTTC
>-|TRBV29-1|TRBD1|TRBJ1-3
CSVRDRAGNTIYF
TGCAGCGTTCGCGACAGGGCTGGAAACACCATATATTTT
>-|TRBV7-3|TRBD2|TRBJ2-1
CASSSGDGGVEQFF
TGTGCCAGCAGCTCCGGGGACGGGGGGGTTGAGCAGTTCTTC
>-|TRBV2|-|TRBJ1-4
CASSDGISGEKLFF
TGTGCCAGCAGTGATGGTATCTCGGGTGAAAAACTGTTTTTT
>-|TRBV7-9|-|TRBJ1-2
CASSLSGTEGSGYTF
TGTGCCAGCAGCTTATCCGGAACAGAAGGAAGTGGCTACACCTTC
>-|TRBV30|-|TRBJ1-2
CAWSVGGSNYGYTF
TGTGCCTGGAGTGTAGGAGGGTCTAACTATGGCTACACCTTC
>-|TRBV7-2|-|TRBJ2-7
CASSFSPTRFTYEQYF
TGTGCCAGCAGCTTTTCCCCCACGAGATTCACCTACGAGCAGTACTTC
>-|TRBV30|-|TRBJ1-5
CAWTVGGSNQPQHF
TGTGCCTGGACCGTCGGAGGAAGCAATCAGCCCCAGCATTTT
>-|TRBV9|-|TRBJ2-3
CASSHGGGTDTQYF
TGTGCCAGCAGCCATGGCGGGGGCACAGATACGCAGTATTTT
>-|TRBV7-9|-|TRBJ2-7
CASSSPQVSRHEQYF
TGTGCCAGCAGCTCTCCACAGGTCTCTCGCCACGAGCAGTACTTC